The 12 T cell receptor beta chains given below trace back to one sample, sequenced in a study of beta chain features in type 1 diabetes. Study-level results: Type 1 diabetes patients had TCRB CDR3s that were shorter (moderately but significantly so) in all four CD4+ subsets.

No antigens are known for them. Expressed TCRB transcripts got sequenced, as all isolated RNA was reverse transcribed. The repertoire was sequenced with immunoSEQ multiplex PCR; TCRdb's copy has only in-frame clones and lacks some. This repertoire shows around 150,000 clones, 8% to 9.5% found once; its top ten account for 0.45% to 0.6%. Sequenced: central memory CD4+ T cells from blood. These receptors originate from a young woman with type 1 diabetes.

The V gene is TRBV29-1, the J gene TRBJ1-1; D is unresolved. CDR3 length: 15 amino acids. V was trimmed by 7 bases and J by 4 bases, leaving 22 bases between them. Germline lookup yields CDR1 SQVTM and CDR2 ANQGSEA. For the CDR3, the DNA is TGCAGCGCAGAACGGGGTTCCTGGACGGGCACTGAAGCTTTCTTT. This codes for CSAERGSWTGTEAFF.

This clone came up a few times. The chain couples TRBV5-1 to TRBJ2-3; 7 bases map to TRBD1. Per germline, CDR1 SGHRS and CDR2 YFSETQ. The V and J ends lost 0 bases and 2 bases, in that order; junction bases with no gene match: 3. This CDR3 is built from 15 residues. Here the CDR3 reads CASSLAGQITDTQYF. CDR3 sequence (DNA): TGCGCCAGCAGCTTGGCGGGACAGATCACAGATACGCAGTATTTT.

The chain combines TRBV7-2 with TRBJ1-1; D unresolved. CDR1 is SGHTA, CDR2 FQGNSA, per germline. Trimming removed 4 bases from V and 0 bases from J, with 6 bases in between. The CDR3 consists of 13 residues. DNA of the CDR3: TGTGCCAGCAGCTCTACAGTGAACACTGAAGCTTTCTTT. Translation: CASSSTVNTEAFF. The complete variable domain, with remaining parts taken from reference TRBV7-2 and TRBJ1-1, reads GAGVSQSPSNKVTEKGKDVELRCDPISGHTALYWYRQSLGQGLEFLIYFQGNSAPDKSGLPSDRFSAERTGGSVSTLTIQRTQQEDSAVYLCASSSTVNTEAFFGQGTRLTVV.

This clone turned up a few times. The CDR3 DNA follows: TGCGCCAGCAGAATTTCCGGGACAGACTATGGCTACACCTTC. This translates into CASRISGTDYGYTF. The chain recombines TRBV5-1 with TRBJ1-2, with 7 bases lining up with TRBD1. The CDR3 has 14 amino acids. Germline V gene lookup returns CDR1 SGHRS and CDR2 YFSETQ. The trim removed 5 bases at V and 3 bases at J, leaving 7 bases unmatched.

The chain couples TRBV5-4 to TRBJ2-1, with 12 bases lining up with TRBD2. J gave up 9 bases and V 1 base, and 5 bases lay outside the gene matches. Per germline, CDR1 SGHNT and CDR2 YYREEE (reference sequence). CDR3 size: 15 residues. The CDR3 sequence is CASSLRLAGEAEQFF. In DNA, the CDR3 is TGTGCCAGCAGCTTGAGACTAGCGGGAGAGGCTGAGCAGTTCTTC.

The table lists this clone with a few counts. This chain connects TRBV7-9 to TRBJ2-1; 8 nucleotides align to TRBD2. Germline CDR1 reads SEHNR; CDR2 reads FQNEAQ (reference sequence). The CDR3 contains 14 residues. Trimming at V came to 1 base and at J to 9 bases, leaving 5 bases not matched to a gene. The CDR3, as DNA: TGTGCCAGCAGCTTAGGGACTAGCTCGTCTGAGCAGTTCTTC. This encodes CASSLGTSSSEQFF.

This clone came up a few times. For the CDR3, the DNA is TGTGCCAGTAGTATACAGGGACAGTCGAACACTGAAGCTTTCTTT. Translated, it gives CASSIQGQSNTEAFF. The chain employs TRBV19 and TRBJ1-1; 7 bases are a match to TRBD1. The CDR3 runs 15 residues. Germline CDR1 reads LNHDA; CDR2 reads SQIVND (reference sequence). V shed 2 bases and J 1 base; nucleotides not matched to a gene: 4.

The chain carries TRBV13 and TRBJ2-1, with 14 bases fitting TRBD2. Germline V CDR1 and CDR2: PRHDT, FYEKMQ (reference sequence). The CDR3 length is 19 residues. V shed 5 bases, J shed 0 bases, and the junction held 9 bases outside the gene matches. CDR3 in amino acids: CASSPRTSGGFASYNEQFF. Written as DNA, the CDR3 is TGTGCCAGCAGCCCGAGGACTAGCGGGGGGTTCGCCTCCTACAATGAGCAGTTCTTC.

This clone was recorded a few times. V is TRBV10-3 and J is TRBJ1-5; a weak D match, TRBD1 (5 bases). Germline CDR1 reads ENHRY; CDR2 reads SYGVKD. V was pared by 4 bases and J by 5 bases, with 6 bases between. The CDR3 totals 12 residues. The CDR3, as DNA: TGTGCCATCAGTGGGGGGGATCAGCCCCAGCATTTT. Encoded protein: CAISGGDQPQHF.

The chain joins TRBV9 to TRBJ1-5, with D tentatively TRBD1 (6 bases). CDR3 size: 14 residues. Germline loops: CDR1 SGDLS, CDR2 YYNGEE. V lost 0 bases to trimming and J lost 5 bases, with 9 bases between them. The CDR3 is CASSVEGEDQPQHF. DNA of the CDR3: TGTGCCAGCAGCGTAGAGGGGGAAGATCAGCCCCAGCATTTT.

About this clone: This probably arose from a read error, given a far larger clone one base away. The chain is built from TRBV5-4 and TRBJ2-7; no definite D call. The CDR3 extends over 11 amino acids. CDR1 and CDR2 (germline): SGHNT, YYREEE (reference sequence). V dropped 3 bases and J dropped 2 bases, with 3 bases sitting between them. CDR3 coding DNA: TGTGCCAGCAGCTCCACCTACGAGCAGTACTTC. Its protein is CASSSTYEQYF.

This clone came up a few times. V is TRBV2 and J is TRBJ2-7; D is possibly TRBD2 (6 bases). The CDR3 spans 13 residues. Germline CDR1 and CDR2: SNHLY and FYNNEI. The V end lost 7 bases, the J end lost 6 bases, and 16 bases lay between the germline ends. CDR3 protein: CASIGRGNFEQYF. CDR3 bases: TGTGCCAGCATAGGCCGGGGGAACTTCGAGCAGTACTTC.